This T cell receptor beta chain was found in a study of human T cells and chemical hapten exposure. The wider study: Each patch test put 0.01% DPC on the upper back, and results were read at 6 days.

This clonotype was seen a few times. During construction of the library, unique molecular identifiers were attached to individual cDNA molecules for quantitative, reproducible TCR counting. TCRdb itself ran the RACE reads through MiXCR, one entry per CDR3 protein. The data contain nearly 350,000 distinct CDR3 sequences, around 6.9% of them singletons. The CDR3 has 13 amino acids. The germline V gene has CDR1 SGHRS and CDR2 YFSETQ. V was clipped by 0 bases and J by 4 bases, with 4 bases between them. Time point here: patch test 1, 2 weeks after DPC sensitization. The treatment: therapeutic diphenylcyclopropenone sensitization with weekly scalp DPC. Investigators collected blood before applying each patch test.

The receptor was derived from a woman aged 18-30 years with alopecia areata. Some clones in this sample may be carry-over from other donors' samples. The specimen comprised whole blood, sampled in connection with sensitization to the hapten diphenylcyclopropenone (DPC). The chain combines TRBV5-1 with TRBJ1-4; the D is unclear. CDR3 sequence (DNA): TGCGCCAGCAGCTTGGAACTTAATGAAAAACTGTTTTTT. Residues: CASSLELNEKLFF.